This T cell receptor (beta chain) appears in the sequencing data of a study of blood T cell repertoires in COVID-19. The table came from immunoSEQ multiplex PCR; TCRdb's copy has only in-frame clones and leaves some out. The sample contains some 150,000 clones, roughly 84% of which appear only once. The germline V gene encodes CDR1 MNHEY and CDR2 SVGEGT. CDR3 length: 15 amino acids. Trimming took 5 bases from V and 8 from J; bases not matched to a gene: 11. In this sample, this clone turned up once. The sample taken for sequencing was PBMCs or T cells enriched from blood (not recorded which). The sequence came from a human donor with acute COVID-19. The donor label of this sample is uncertain. The J gene is TRBJ2-1, the V gene TRBV6-2 or TRBV6-3, with 8 positions matching TRBD2. CDR3 sequence (DNA): TGTGCCAGCAGTCCCCGGGCACTAGCGGCCCATGAGCAGTTCTTC. Protein product: CASSPRALAAHEQFF.